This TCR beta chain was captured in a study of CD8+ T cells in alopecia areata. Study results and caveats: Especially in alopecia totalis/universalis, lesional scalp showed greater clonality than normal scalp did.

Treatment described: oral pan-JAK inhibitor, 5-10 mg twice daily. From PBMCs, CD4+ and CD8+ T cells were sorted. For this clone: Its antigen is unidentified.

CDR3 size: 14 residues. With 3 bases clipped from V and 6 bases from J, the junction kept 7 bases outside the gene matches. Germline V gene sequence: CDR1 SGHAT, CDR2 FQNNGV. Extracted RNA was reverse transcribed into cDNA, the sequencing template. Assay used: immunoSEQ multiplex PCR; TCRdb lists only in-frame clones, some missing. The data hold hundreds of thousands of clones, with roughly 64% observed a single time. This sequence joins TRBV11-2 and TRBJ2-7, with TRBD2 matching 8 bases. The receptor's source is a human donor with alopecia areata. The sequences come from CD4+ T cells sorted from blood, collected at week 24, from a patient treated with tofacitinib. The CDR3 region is CASSLTSDRVEQYF. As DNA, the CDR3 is TGTGCCAGCAGCTTGACTAGCGATCGAGTCGAGCAGTACTTC.